This T cell receptor beta chain was sequenced in a study of OX40 agonist ivuxolimab in advanced cancers. Findings of the study overall: On average, a greater number of expanded clones characterised CD8+ T cells relative to CD4+.

CDR3 length: 16 amino acids. The ends were cut back, 6 bases at V and 6 bases at J, with 20 bases in the middle. The germline V gene has CDR1 SNHLY and CDR2 FYNNEI. Concerning this clone itself: The antigen is undetermined.

Sequencing was performed with immunoSEQ multiplex PCR; in TCRdb, only in-frame clones are kept and a portion is missing. This table has about 79,000 clones, about 85% appearing once. The J gene is TRBJ2-2, the V gene TRBV2; no firm D call. This sample comprised CD4+ or CD8+ T cells sorted from blood, obtained in a trial of the OX40 agonist ivuxolimab. The sequence was collected from an adult with an advanced solid tumor such as melanoma, head and neck, liver or kidney cancer. CDR3 loop: CASSAGLRLGPGELFF. The CDR3 DNA reads TGTGCCAGCAGCGCCGGGCTCCGTCTCGGCCCCGGGGAGCTGTTTTTT. The whole variable domain, filled in from reference TRBV2 and TRBJ2-2, reads EPEVTQTPSHQVTQMGQEVILRCVPISNHLYFYWYRQILGQKVEFLVSFYNNEISEKSEIFDDQFSVERPDGSNFTLKIRSTKLEDSAMYFCASSAGLRLGPGELFFGEGSRLTVL.